This T cell receptor (beta chain) was captured in a study of control samples from healthy donors and cancer patients. The V and J ends lost 11 bases and 6 bases, in that order; junction bases with no gene match: 8. This CDR3 region has 14 residues. Germline V gene sequence: CDR1 MNHEY, CDR2 SMNVEV (reference sequence). Measured with immunoSEQ multiplex PCR; TCRdb has only the in-frame clones, and not every one. Altogether around 100,000 clones are present, roughly nine tenths being singletons, with the ten largest covering under 3%. Sequencing input: blood. The genes are TRBV27 and TRBJ2-1, with 12 bases fitting TRBD2. This clonotype originated in a woman aged 18-29 years in good health. The CDR3 here is CAARRLAGVNEQFF. For the CDR3, the DNA is TGTGCCGCTAGACGACTAGCGGGAGTCAATGAGCAGTTCTTC.